The text below deals with one TCR beta chain. Its target is not known. The data were taken from a study of CD8 T cells in Susac syndrome. About the research overall: Among the sequenced Susac syndrome patients, five or six had active disease while 8 or 9 were in remission.

Broader study findings: The CD4+ T cell repertoire of patients with Susac syndrome showed no detectable clonal expansion.

It was with random hexamers that roughly 0.45 to 1 ug RNA was reverse transcribed. MiXCR was run by TCRdb on the immunoSEQ multiplex PCR reads, yielding one entry per CDR3 protein. The table shows fewer than 200,000 distinct CDR3 sequences, with roughly 90% occurring only once. The CDR3 loop spans 11 amino acids. The clonotype was recovered from a human donor with Susac syndrome. The sample comprised CD4+ T cells from PBMCs. The chain couples TRBV21-1 to TRBJ2-3; TRBD2, the D gene given by the table, was not confirmed from the DNA. TRBV21-1 is a known pseudogene. The CDR3 protein is CASSSVEDPYF. The CDR3 DNA sequence: TGTGCCAGCAGCAGCGTGGAGGATCCGTATTTT.